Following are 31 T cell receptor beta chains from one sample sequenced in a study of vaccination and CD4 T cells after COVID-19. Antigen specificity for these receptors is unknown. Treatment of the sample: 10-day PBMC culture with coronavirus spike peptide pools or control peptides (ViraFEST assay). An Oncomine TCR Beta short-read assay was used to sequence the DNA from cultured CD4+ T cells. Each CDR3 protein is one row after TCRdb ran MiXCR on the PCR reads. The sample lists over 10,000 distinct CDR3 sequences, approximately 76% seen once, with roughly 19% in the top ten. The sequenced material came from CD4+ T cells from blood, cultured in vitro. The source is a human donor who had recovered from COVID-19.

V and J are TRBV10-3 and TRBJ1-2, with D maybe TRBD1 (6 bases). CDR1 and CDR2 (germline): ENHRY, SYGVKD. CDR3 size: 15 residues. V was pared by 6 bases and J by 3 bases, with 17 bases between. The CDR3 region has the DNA TGTGCCATCAGAGGGGGGGCCGGGGGCGACTATGGCTACACCTTC. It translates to CAIRGGAGGDYGYTF.

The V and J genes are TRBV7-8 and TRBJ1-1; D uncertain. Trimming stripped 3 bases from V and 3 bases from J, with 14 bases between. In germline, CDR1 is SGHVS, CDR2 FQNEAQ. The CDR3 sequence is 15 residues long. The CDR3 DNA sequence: TGTGCCAGCAGCTTTTCCCCGGACGGATACACTGAAGCTTTCTTT. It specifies CASSFSPDGYTEAFF.

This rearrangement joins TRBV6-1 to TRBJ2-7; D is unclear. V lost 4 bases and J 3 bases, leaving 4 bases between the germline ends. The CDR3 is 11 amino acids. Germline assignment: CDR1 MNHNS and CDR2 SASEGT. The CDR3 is CASSGLYEQYF. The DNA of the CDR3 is TGTGCCAGCAGTGGACTCTACGAGCAGTACTTC.

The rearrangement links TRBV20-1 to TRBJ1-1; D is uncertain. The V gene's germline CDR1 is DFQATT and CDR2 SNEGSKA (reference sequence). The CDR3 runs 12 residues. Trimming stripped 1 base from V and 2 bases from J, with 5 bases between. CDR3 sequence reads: CSARVYNTEAFF. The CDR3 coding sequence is TGCAGTGCTAGAGTCTATAACACTGAAGCTTTCTTT.

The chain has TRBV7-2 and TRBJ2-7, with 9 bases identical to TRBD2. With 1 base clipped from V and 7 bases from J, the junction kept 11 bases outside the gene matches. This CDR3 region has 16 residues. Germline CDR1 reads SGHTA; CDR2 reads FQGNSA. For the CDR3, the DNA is TGTGCCAGCAGCTTAGTGTACGCGGGAGGGTTGGGGGAGCAGTACTTC. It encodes CASSLVYAGGLGEQYF.

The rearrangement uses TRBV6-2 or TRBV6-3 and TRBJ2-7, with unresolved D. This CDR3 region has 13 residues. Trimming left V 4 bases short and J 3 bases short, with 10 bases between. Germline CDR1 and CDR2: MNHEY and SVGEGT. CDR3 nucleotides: TGTGCCAGCAGTTCCCAAGCACGCTACGAGCAGTACTTC. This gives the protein CASSSQARYEQYF.

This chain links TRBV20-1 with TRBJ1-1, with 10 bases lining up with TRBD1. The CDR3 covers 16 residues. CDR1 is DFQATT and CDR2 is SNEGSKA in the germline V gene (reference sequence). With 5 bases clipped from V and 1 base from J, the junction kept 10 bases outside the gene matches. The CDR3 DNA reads TGCAGTGCTCTATCCGGGACAGGGGTTTCGAACACTGAAGCTTTCTTT. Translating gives CSALSGTGVSNTEAFF.

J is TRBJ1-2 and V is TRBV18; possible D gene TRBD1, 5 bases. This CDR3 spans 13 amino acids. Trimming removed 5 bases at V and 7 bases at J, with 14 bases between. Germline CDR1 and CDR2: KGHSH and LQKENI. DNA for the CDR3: TGTGCCAGCTCAAACCTTGAGGGGATTGGCTACACCTTC. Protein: CASSNLEGIGYTF.

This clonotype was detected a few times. This CDR3 reads CATSLEGSMGYTF. CDR3 DNA sequence: TGTGCCACCAGCTTAGAGGGTTCTATGGGCTACACCTTC. The rearrangement uses TRBV15 and TRBJ1-2, with D hard to call. The germline V gene encodes CDR1 LNHNV and CDR2 YYDKDF (reference sequence). This CDR3 has 13 residues. Trimming shortened V by 5 bases and J by 8 bases, and 15 bases separated the two germline ends.

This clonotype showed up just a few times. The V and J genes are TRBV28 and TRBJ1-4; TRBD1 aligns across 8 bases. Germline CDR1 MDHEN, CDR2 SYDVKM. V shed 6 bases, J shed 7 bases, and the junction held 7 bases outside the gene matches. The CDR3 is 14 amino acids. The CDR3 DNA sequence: TGTGCCAGCAGCCCGGGACAGGCCTCTGAAAAACTGTTTTTT. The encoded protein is CASSPGQASEKLFF.

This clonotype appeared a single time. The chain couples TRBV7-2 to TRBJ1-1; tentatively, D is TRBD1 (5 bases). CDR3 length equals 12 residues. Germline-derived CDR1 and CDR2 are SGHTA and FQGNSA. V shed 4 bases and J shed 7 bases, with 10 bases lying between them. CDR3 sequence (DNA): TGTGCCAGCAGCTCACCCCAGGGTGAAGCTTTCTTT. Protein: CASSSPQGEAFF.

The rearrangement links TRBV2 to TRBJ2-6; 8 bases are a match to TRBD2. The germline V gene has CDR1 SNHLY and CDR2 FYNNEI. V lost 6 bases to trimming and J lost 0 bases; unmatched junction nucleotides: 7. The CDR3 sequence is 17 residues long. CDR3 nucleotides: TGTGCCAGCAGCCAAACGGGAGGGTCCTCTGGGGCCAACGTCCTGACTTTC. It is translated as CASSQTGGSSGANVLTF.

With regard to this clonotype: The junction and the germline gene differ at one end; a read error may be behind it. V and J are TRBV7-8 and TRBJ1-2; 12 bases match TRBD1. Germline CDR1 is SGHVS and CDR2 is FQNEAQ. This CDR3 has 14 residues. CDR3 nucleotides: TGTGCCAGCAGCCCATATCCCGGGACAGGGGGCGCCGCCTTC. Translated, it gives CASSPYPGTGGAAF.

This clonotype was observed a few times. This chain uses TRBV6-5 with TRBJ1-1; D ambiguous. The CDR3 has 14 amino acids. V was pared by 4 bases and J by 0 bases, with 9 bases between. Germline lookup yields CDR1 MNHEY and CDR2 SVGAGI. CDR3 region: CASSSGHMNTEAFF. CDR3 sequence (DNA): TGTGCCAGCAGTTCCGGGCATATGAACACTGAAGCTTTCTTT.

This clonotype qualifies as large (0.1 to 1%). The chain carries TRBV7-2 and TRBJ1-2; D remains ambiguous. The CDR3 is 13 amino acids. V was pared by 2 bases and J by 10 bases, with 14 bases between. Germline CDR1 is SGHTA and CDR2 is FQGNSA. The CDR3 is CASSLYLTDSYTF. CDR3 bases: TGTGCCAGCAGCTTATATCTAACCGATTCCTACACCTTC.

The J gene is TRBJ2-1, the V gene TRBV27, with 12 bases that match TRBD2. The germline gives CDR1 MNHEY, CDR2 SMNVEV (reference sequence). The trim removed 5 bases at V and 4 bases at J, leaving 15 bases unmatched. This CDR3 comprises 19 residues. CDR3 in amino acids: CASSARLAGVRFSYNEQFF. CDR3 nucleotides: TGTGCCAGCAGTGCCCGACTAGCGGGAGTTAGGTTTTCGTACAATGAGCAGTTCTTC.

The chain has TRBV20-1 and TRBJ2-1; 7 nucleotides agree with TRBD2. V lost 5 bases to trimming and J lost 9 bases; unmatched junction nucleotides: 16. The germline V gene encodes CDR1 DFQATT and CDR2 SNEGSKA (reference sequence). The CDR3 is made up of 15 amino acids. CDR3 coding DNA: TGCAGTGCTCCGGGGGGAGACGTACTGATTAGTGAGCAGTTCTTC. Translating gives CSAPGGDVLISEQFF.

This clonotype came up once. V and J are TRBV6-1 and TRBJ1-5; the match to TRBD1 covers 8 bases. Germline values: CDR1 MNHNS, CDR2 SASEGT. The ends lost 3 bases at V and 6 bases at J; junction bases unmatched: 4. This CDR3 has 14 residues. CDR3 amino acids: CASSDRGLGQPQHF. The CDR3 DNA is TGTGCCAGCAGTGACAGGGGGCTCGGTCAGCCCCAGCATTTT.

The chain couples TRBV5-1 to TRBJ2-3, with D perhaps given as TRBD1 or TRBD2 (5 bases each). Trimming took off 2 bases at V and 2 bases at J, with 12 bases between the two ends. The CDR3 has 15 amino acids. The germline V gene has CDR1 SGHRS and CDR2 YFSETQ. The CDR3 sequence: CASSFFGANTDTQYF. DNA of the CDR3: TGCGCCAGCAGCTTCTTCGGGGCAAACACAGATACGCAGTATTTT.

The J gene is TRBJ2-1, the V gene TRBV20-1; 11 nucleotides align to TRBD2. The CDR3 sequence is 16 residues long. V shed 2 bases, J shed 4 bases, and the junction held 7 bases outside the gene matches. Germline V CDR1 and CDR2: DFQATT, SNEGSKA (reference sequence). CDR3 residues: CSARRSGRAGYNEQFF. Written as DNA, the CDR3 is TGCAGTGCTAGACGTAGCGGGAGGGCGGGGTACAATGAGCAGTTCTTC.

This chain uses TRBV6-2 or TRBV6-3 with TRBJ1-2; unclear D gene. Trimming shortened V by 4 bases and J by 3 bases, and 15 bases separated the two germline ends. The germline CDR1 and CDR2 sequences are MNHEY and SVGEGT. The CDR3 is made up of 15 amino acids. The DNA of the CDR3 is TGTGCCAGCAGTTCCTCACCCGGGAGCCACTATGGCTACACCTTC. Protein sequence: CASSSSPGSHYGYTF.

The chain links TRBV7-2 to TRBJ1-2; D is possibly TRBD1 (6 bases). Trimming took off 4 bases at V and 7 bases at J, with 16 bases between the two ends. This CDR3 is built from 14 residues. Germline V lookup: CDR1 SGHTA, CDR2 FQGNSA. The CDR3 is CASSYVRGPGGYTF. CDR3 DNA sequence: TGTGCCAGCAGCTACGTGCGGGGGCCGGGTGGCTACACCTTC.

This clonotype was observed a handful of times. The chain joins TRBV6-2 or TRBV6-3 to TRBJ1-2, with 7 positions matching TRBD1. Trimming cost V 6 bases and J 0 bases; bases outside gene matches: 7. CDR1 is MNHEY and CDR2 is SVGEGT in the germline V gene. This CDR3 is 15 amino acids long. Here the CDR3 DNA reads TGTGCCAGCAGAGAGACAGGGAAAGCTAACTATGGCTACACCTTC. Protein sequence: CASRETGKANYGYTF.

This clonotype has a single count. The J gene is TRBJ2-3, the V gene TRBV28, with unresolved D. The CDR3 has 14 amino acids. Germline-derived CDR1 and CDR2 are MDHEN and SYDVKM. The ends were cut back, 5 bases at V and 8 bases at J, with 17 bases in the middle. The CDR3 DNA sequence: TGTGCCAGCAGTCCCCTTGCTTTGACGGGTACGCAGTATTTT. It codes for CASSPLALTGTQYF.

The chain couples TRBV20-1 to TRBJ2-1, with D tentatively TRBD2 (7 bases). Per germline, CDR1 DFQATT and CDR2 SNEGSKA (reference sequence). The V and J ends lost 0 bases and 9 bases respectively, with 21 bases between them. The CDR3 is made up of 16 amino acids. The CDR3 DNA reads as TGCAGTGCTAGAGATAAATTTGGCCTAAGGGGGGGTGAGCAGTTCTTC. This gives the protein CSARDKFGLRGGEQFF.

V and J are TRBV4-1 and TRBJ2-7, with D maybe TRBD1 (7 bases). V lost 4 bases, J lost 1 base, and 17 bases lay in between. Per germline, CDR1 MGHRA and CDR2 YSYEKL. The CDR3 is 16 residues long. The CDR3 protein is CASSRGGTADSYEQYF. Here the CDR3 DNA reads TGCGCCAGCAGCCGGGGCGGGACAGCCGATTCCTACGAGCAGTACTTC.

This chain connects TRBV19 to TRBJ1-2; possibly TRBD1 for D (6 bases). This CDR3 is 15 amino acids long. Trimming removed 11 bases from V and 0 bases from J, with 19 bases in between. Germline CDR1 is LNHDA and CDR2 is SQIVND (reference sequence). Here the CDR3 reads CAARDIRPPNYGYTF. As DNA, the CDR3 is TGTGCCGCCCGGGACATCAGACCTCCTAACTATGGCTACACCTTC.

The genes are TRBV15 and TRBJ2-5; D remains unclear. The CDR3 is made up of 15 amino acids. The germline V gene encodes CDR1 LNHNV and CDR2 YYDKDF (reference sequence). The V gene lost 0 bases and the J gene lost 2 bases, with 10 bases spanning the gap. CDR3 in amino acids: CATSRDRAAQETQYF. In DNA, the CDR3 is TGTGCCACCAGCAGAGATAGGGCGGCGCAAGAGACCCAGTACTTC.

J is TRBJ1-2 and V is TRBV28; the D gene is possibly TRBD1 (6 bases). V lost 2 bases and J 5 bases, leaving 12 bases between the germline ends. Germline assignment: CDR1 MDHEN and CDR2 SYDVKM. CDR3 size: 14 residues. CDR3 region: CASSLGGGAYGYTF. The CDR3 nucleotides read TGTGCCAGCAGTTTAGGTGGGGGGGCGTATGGCTACACCTTC.

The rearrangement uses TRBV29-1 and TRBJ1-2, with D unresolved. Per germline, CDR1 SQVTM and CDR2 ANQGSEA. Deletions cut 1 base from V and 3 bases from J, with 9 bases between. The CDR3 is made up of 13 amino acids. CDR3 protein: CSVEVRADYGYTF. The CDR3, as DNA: TGCAGCGTTGAAGTCCGGGCTGACTATGGCTACACCTTC.

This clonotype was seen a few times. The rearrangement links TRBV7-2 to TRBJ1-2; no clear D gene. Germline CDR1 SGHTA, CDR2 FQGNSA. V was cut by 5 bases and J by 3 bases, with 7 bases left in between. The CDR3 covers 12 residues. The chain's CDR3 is CASSLRDYGYTF. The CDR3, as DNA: TGTGCCAGCAGCCTACGGGACTATGGCTACACCTTC.